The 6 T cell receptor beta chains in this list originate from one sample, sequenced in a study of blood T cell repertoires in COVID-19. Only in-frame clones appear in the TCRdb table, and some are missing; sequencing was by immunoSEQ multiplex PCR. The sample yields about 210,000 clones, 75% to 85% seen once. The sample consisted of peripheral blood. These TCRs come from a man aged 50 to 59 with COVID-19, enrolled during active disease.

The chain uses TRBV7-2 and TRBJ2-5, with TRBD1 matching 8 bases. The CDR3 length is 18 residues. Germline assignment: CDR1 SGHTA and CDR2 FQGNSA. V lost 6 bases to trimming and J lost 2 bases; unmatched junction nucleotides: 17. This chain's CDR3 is CASRGPGTGNREQETQYF. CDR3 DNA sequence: TGTGCCAGCAGGGGTCCCGGGACAGGTAATCGCGAGCAAGAGACCCAGTACTTC. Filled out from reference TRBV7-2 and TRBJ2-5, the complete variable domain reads GAGVSQSPSNKVTEKGKDVELRCDPISGHTALYWYRQSLGQGLEFLIYFQGNSAPDKSGLPSDRFSAERTGGSVSTLTIQRTQQEDSAVYLCASRGPGTGNREQETQYFGPGTRLLVL.

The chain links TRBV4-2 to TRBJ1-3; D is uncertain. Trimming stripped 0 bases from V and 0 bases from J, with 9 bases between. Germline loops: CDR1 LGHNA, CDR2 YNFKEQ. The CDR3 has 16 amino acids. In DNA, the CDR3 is TGTGCCAGCAGCCAAGAGCTAGGCCGCTCTGGAAACACCATATATTTT. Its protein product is CASSQELGRSGNTIYF.

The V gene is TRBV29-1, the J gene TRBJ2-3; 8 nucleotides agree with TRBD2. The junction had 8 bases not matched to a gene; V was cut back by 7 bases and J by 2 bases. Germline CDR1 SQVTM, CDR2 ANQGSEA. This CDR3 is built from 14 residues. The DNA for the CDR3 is TGCAGCGCTACCTTGCGGGGGGACACAGATACGCAGTATTTT. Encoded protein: CSATLRGDTDTQYF.

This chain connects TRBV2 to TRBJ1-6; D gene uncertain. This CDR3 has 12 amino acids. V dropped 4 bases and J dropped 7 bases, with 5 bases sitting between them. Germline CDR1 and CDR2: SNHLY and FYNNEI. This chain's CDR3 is CASSARNSPLHF. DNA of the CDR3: TGTGCCAGCAGTGCGAGGAATTCACCCCTCCACTTT.

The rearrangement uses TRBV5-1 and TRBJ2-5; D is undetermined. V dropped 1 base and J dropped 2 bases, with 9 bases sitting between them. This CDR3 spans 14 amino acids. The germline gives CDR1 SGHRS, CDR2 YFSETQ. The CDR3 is CASSLTDPQETQYF. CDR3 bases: TGCGCCAGCAGCTTGACTGATCCACAAGAGACCCAGTACTTC.

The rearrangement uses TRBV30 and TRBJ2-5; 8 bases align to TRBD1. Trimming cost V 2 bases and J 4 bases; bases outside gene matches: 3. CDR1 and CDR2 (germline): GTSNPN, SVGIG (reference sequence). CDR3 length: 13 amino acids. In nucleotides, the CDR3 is TGTGCCTGGAGTACCAGGGGGCGAGAGACCCAGTACTTC. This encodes CAWSTRGRETQYF.